This T cell receptor (beta chain) came from a study of blood T cell repertoires in COVID-19. This CDR3 region has 14 residues. V trimming: 5 bases; J trimming: 2 bases; junction bases outside the gene matches: 5. From germline, CDR1 is SGHTS and CDR2 YDEGEE. The data were produced by immunoSEQ multiplex PCR, yet TCRdb's version contains in-frame clones alone and is incomplete. The table shows tens of thousands of clones, with around 80% occurring only once. Sequencing was done on a sample of peripheral blood. The V gene is TRBV5-8, the J gene TRBJ2-5, with 8 positions matching TRBD2. This receptor was taken from a man aged 55 to 70 with acute or convalescent COVID-19. The CDR3 nucleotides read TGTGCCAGCAGTCGGAGCGGGGGTCAAGAGACCCAGTACTTC. Translated: CASSRSGGQETQYF.